This record concerns one T cell receptor (beta chain) sequence. This clonotype was counted at least ten times. It lacks a known antigen. Base qualities were left out, and no much larger clone turns up one base away. The junction carries 3 bases between V and J, which are trimmed by 5 bases and 1 base respectively. CDR1 and CDR2 were assigned from the germline V gene as MDHEN and SYDVKM. Inclusive of the bounding cysteine and phenylalanine, the CDR3 is 12 residues long. The CDR3 DNA has 36 bases and is translated from base 1. The data belong to a study of regulatory T cells in long-lasting Graves disease (dated by TCRdb to 2020 to 2023). Background for the entire study: Persistent Graves' disease meant more than 5 years of antithyroid drug treatment with TSH receptor autoantibodies that stayed positive. This study used TCR sequencing and RNA sequencing of peripheral blood to compare persistent Graves' disease patients against newly diagnosed Graves' disease patients. The study was conducted in China and was registered as a clinical trial. TCR sequencing covered some 13 persistent and about 20 newly diagnosed Graves' disease patients, 33 samples in total. Antithyroid drugs had been taken for 8.5 to 11 years on average by persistent Graves' disease patients in the clinical cohort. Broader findings and caveats from the paper: Only the TCR beta chain was sequenced and analyzed. Patients with persistent disease shared more public clonotypes (about 2,900) than newly diagnosed patients did (around 1,000). Lower TCR Shannon entropy and fewer highly expanded clones were observed in persistent Graves' disease patients than in newly diagnosed patients, which suggested clonal expansion. The small sample size was acknowledged by the authors as a limitation that may reduce accuracy. Because the primary lesion, thyroid tissue, could not be accessed, the study looked at peripheral blood alone. TRBV28, TRBJ1-2 and TRBJ2-5 were preferentially used in persistent disease, while TRBV20-1 and TRBJ2-1 were favored in newly diagnosed disease.

The method behind the library was multiplex PCR. Sequenced on an Illumina HiSeq 4000. CDR3 regions were amplified by Arm-PCR with iRepertoire HTBI primers to construct TCR beta libraries. PCR products were gel purified before sequencing. Concerning the study's data processing: Across samples, 60 to 75 TRBV and 13 to 15 TRBJ segments were identified and used for gene usage analysis of CDR3 amino acid clonotypes. COPE and FqMerger were used to merge the filtered high-quality paired reads into contigs. Contigs were aligned with BLAST to IMGT TRBV, TRBD and TRBJ reference genes, and CDR3 was defined per IMGT. Any clonotype with a frequency above 0.1% was counted as a highly expanded clone. Shannon entropy served as the measure of repertoire diversity, while the Gini coefficient captured V-J evenness. Public clonotypes were defined as clonotypes shared by more than one individual. TCRdb itself trimmed the public reads at Q25 with fastp, ran MiXCR and retained productive beta chains. For every CDR3 protein sequence, its rows merge into one entry that carries the most common genes and DNA. The V and J calls here are based on TCRdb, not the publication. Counted in this sample were around 430,000 distinct CDR3 sequences; roughly 22% of them appeared once. The ten largest make up around 14% of the sample.

This sample's time point label indicates: persistent/refractory GD, antithyroid drugs over 5 years with positive TRAb. RNA was extracted from PBMCs in TRIzol for both TCR sequencing and RNA sequencing. The diagnosis of Graves' disease followed American Thyroid Association guidelines. Recruitment of patients was carried out at an endocrinology department in Xi'an, China. Each patient gave roughly 8.4 milliliters of peripheral blood, collected in an EDTA anticoagulant tube. PBMCs were isolated by Ficoll Paque Plus density gradient separation without further T cell sorting. An Agilent 2100 Bioanalyzer and agarose gel were used to check RNA quality, while a NanoDrop 2000 measured RNA concentration.

Sequenced material: peripheral blood mononuclear cells (PBMCs), taken when the disease was refractory, from a patient treated with antithyroid drugs. This sequence uses TRBV28 and TRBJ1-3, with the D gene not clear enough to name. The receptor's source is a female donor with Graves disease. The encoded CDR3 is CASSKSGNTIYF. The bases are TGTGCCAGCAGTAAATCTGGAAACACCATATATTTT.